The 26 T cell receptor beta chains below all came from one sample that was sequenced in a study of siplizumab effects on memory and regulatory T cells. This table comes from immunoSEQ multiplex PCR, and its TCRdb copy is limited to in-frame clones, with some not included. The sample shows about 100,000 clones, about 95% of them seen only once. Sequenced: non-Treg CD4+ T cells sorted from blood. The receptor set was obtained from a human donor in good health.

The chain uses TRBV7-4 and TRBJ2-3; 8 bases are a match to TRBD2. Germline V gene lookup returns CDR1 SGHVT and CDR2 SQSDAQ. With 7 bases clipped from V and 6 bases from J, the junction kept 6 bases outside the gene matches. This CDR3 contains 13 residues. The CDR3 loop reads CASTAGGGDTQYF. CDR3 coding DNA: TGTGCCAGCACCGCGGGGGGAGGCGATACGCAGTATTTT.

The V call is TRBV2, the J call TRBJ2-7; 14 bases line up with TRBD2. Germline values: CDR1 SNHLY, CDR2 FYNNEI. The CDR3 is 21 amino acids. V dropped 7 bases and J dropped 5; count of bases not matched to a gene: 25. The CDR3 region has the DNA TGTGCCAGCAAGTCCGACAGACTCCGCTTCGGGACTAGCGGGAGTCGCAACGAGCAGTACTTC. Its protein product is CASKSDRLRFGTSGSRNEQYF.

This sequence joins TRBV19 and TRBJ1-2, with D maybe TRBD1 (5 bases). This CDR3 region has 16 residues. Per the germline V gene, CDR1 is LNHDA and CDR2 is SQIVND (reference sequence). V was pared by 3 bases and J by 2 bases, with 16 bases between. CDR3 residues: CASSIFETGHNYGYTF. DNA for the CDR3: TGTGCCAGTAGTATCTTCGAAACAGGACACAACTATGGCTACACCTTC.

This clone was detected once. In nucleotides, the CDR3 is TGCGCCAGCAGCCTGACTCCGGGACAGGGATCCCCCTACGAGCAGTACTTC. It encodes CASSLTPGQGSPYEQYF. The V and J genes are TRBV4-1 and TRBJ2-5, with TRBD1 identical over 9 bases. The DNA end favors TRBJ2-7, so the J call may be wrong. CDR1 MGHRA and CDR2 YSYEKL come from the germline V gene. This CDR3 has 17 amino acids.

This chain links TRBV5-1 with TRBJ2-5, with D perhaps matching TRBD1 (5 bases). Germline CDR1 is SGHRS and CDR2 is YFSETQ. The CDR3 totals 13 residues. V was cut by 4 bases and J by 1 base, with 8 bases left in between. The CDR3 sequence is CASSLDSQETQYF. The CDR3 coding sequence is TGCGCCAGCAGCCTTGACAGCCAAGAGACCCAGTACTTC.

V usage is TRBV19 and J usage is TRBJ2-7; 7 bases match TRBD1. This CDR3 spans 14 amino acids. The V gene's germline CDR1 is LNHDA and CDR2 SQIVND (reference sequence). V shed 6 bases and J 0 bases; nucleotides not matched to a gene: 5. The CDR3 loop reads CASRTGQHSYEQYF. CDR3 nucleotides: TGTGCCAGTAGGACGGGACAGCACTCCTACGAGCAGTACTTC.

The rearrangement joins TRBV11-2 to TRBJ2-5, with D possibly TRBD2 on 6 matching bases. V lost 6 bases and J lost 5, with 22 bases in between. The CDR3 is made up of 16 amino acids. The V gene's germline CDR1 is SGHAT and CDR2 FQNNGV. CDR3 nucleotide sequence: TGTGCCAGCAGTCAGACGGGTAGCGGCCTGGGGGAGACCCAGTACTTC. It is translated as CASSQTGSGLGETQYF. The entire variable domain, with the rest obtained from reference TRBV11-2 and TRBJ2-5, is as follows: EAGVAQSPRYKIIEKRQSVAFWCNPISGHATLYWYQQILGQGPKLLIQFQNNGVVDDSQLPKDRFSAERLKGVDSTLKIQPAKLEDSAVYLCASSQTGSGLGETQYFGPGTRLLVL.

This clone was counted a single time. CDR3 in DNA: TGCGCCAGCAGACCAGGGCACCCCATGCGAGAAAACACAGATACGCAGTATTTT. Protein: CASRPGHPMRENTDTQYF. The chain uses TRBV5-1 and TRBJ2-3; maybe TRBD1 (5 bases). Trimming pared 5 bases from V and 2 bases from J, leaving 24 bases between. Germline CDR1 SGHRS, CDR2 YFSETQ. The CDR3 spans 18 residues.

The J gene is TRBJ2-2, the V gene TRBV2; D perhaps matches TRBD1 (5 bases). With 6 bases removed from V and 3 bases from J, the gap between germline ends came to 14 bases. CDR1 SNHLY and CDR2 FYNNEI come from the germline V gene. This CDR3 contains 15 residues. The CDR3: CASRARGPHTGELFF. CDR3 DNA sequence: TGTGCCAGCAGGGCAAGGGGCCCGCACACCGGGGAGCTGTTTTTT.

This chain connects TRBV11-2 to TRBJ1-1, with D perhaps TRBD1 (5 bases). Trimming cost V 0 bases and J 11 bases, with 13 bases left between them. Germline V lookup: CDR1 SGHAT, CDR2 FQNNGV. The CDR3 has 13 amino acids. In DNA, the CDR3 is TGTGCCAGCAGCTTAGATCTTGGGACGGGGGCTTTCTTT. Translated, it gives CASSLDLGTGAFF.

The V gene is TRBV18, the J gene TRBJ2-5, with TRBD1 as a possible D gene (6 bases). The germline V and J ends were trimmed by 3 bases and 4 bases, with 9 bases remaining between them. This CDR3 contains 13 residues. Germline CDR1 reads KGHSH; CDR2 reads LQKENI. In nucleotides, the CDR3 is TGTGCCAGCTCACCCACAGGGTCAGAGACCCAGTACTTC. It yields the protein CASSPTGSETQYF.

The chain couples TRBV14 to TRBJ2-1; 7 bases line up with TRBD2. Germline CDR1 reads SGHDN; CDR2 reads FVKESK. Trimming removed 3 bases from V and 2 bases from J; junction bases left unmatched: 7. This CDR3 is built from 16 residues. The CDR3 DNA reads as TGTGCCAGCAGCCATCAAGGAAGCGGGGCCTACAATGAGCAGTTCTTC. Encoded protein: CASSHQGSGAYNEQFF.

The chain is built from TRBV29-1 and TRBJ2-5; no clear D gene. CDR3 length: 13 residues. V was trimmed by 4 bases and J by 0 bases, leaving 9 bases between them. Per germline, CDR1 SQVTM and CDR2 ANQGSEA. The CDR3 sequence is CSVGFGDQETQYF. In DNA form, the CDR3 reads TGCAGCGTTGGGTTTGGTGACCAAGAGACCCAGTACTTC. Combining the CDR3 with reference TRBV29-1 and TRBJ2-5 gives the whole variable domain SAVISQKPSRDICQRGTSLTIQCQVDSQVTMMFWYRQQPGQSLTLIATANQGSEATYESGFVIDKFPISRPNLTFSTLTVSNMSPEDSSIYLCSVGFGDQETQYFGPGTRLLVL.

This chain joins TRBV7-9 and TRBJ1-1; D call uncertain. The CDR3 has 12 residues. Germline V gene lookup returns CDR1 SEHNR and CDR2 FQNEAQ (reference sequence). Trimming took 5 bases from V and 5 from J, leaving 9 bases between them. CDR3 nucleotide sequence: TGTGCCAGCAGCCGTACAGAAACTGAAGCTTTCTTT. Translated: CASSRTETEAFF.

The CDR3 loop reads CSVVRDRGLDTQYF. The CDR3 DNA follows: TGCAGCGTTGTTCGGGACAGGGGATTGGATACGCAGTATTTT. The chain is built from TRBV29-1 and TRBJ2-3, with 10 bases identical to TRBD1. The germline gives CDR1 SQVTM, CDR2 ANQGSEA. The V gene end was trimmed by 4 bases and the J gene end by 6 bases; junction bases not matched to a gene: 7. This CDR3 contains 14 residues.

J is TRBJ2-3 and V is TRBV11-3, with D unclear. CDR1 is SGHNT and CDR2 is YENEEA in the germline V gene. V lost 5 bases and J 5 bases, leaving 11 bases between the germline ends. The CDR3 is 13 residues long. CDR3 in DNA: TGTGCCAGCAGCATTAACGGCGAAGATACGCAGTATTTT. Translation gives CASSINGEDTQYF.

The rearrangement links TRBV6-1 to TRBJ2-7; 13 bases align to TRBD2. Germline-derived CDR1 and CDR2 are MNHNS and SASEGT. The CDR3 has 15 amino acids. V lost 7 bases and J lost 3; bases outside the gene matches: 6. For the CDR3, the DNA is TGTGCCAGCACTATAGGACTAGCGGGAGACTACGAGCAGTACTTC. This sequence encodes CASTIGLAGDYEQYF.

The genes are TRBV6-6 and TRBJ1-5; D call uncertain. The CDR3 runs to 12 residues. Germline V lookup: CDR1 MNHNY, CDR2 SVGAGI (reference sequence). V lost 5 bases and J lost 7, with 9 bases in between. CDR3 in DNA: TGTGCCAGCAGTCGGGTTGGACAGCCCCAGCATTTT. It encodes CASSRVGQPQHF.

The V call is TRBV7-2, the J call TRBJ2-2; D might be TRBD2 (6 bases). The V and J ends lost 1 base and 6 bases respectively, with 18 bases between them. This CDR3 is built from 17 residues. Germline assignment: CDR1 SGHTA and CDR2 FQGNSA. CDR3 amino acids: CASSLVGPGGGSGELFF. CDR3 DNA sequence: TGTGCCAGCAGCTTAGTGGGTCCCGGGGGAGGTTCCGGGGAGCTGTTTTTT.

The chain joins TRBV16 to TRBJ2-1; D not certain. This CDR3 is built from 15 residues. Germline V CDR1 and CDR2: KGHSY, FQNENV. Trimming shortened V by 2 bases and J by 0 bases, and 8 bases separated the two germline ends. The DNA of the CDR3 is TGTGCCAGCAGCCAACCTACGAGCTCCTACAATGAGCAGTTCTTC. Protein: CASSQPTSSYNEQFF.

This chain uses TRBV29-1 with TRBJ1-1; 8 positions match TRBD1. V lost 7 bases, J lost 3 bases, and 4 bases stayed unmatched. Germline V gene data show CDR1 as SQVTM and CDR2 as ANQGSEA. The CDR3 loop spans 12 amino acids. The CDR3 is CSGGTGDTEAFF. CDR3 bases: TGCAGCGGCGGGACAGGAGACACTGAAGCTTTCTTT.

The rearrangement links TRBV5-1 to TRBJ2-5; either TRBD1 or TRBD2 may fit D (5 bases each). V lost 4 bases and J 1 base, leaving 11 bases between the germline ends. Germline V gene data show CDR1 as SGHRS and CDR2 as YFSETQ. This CDR3 region has 14 residues. CDR3 coding DNA: TGCGCCAGCAGCCGGGACGCAAGCCAAGAGACCCAGTACTTC. It translates to CASSRDASQETQYF.

The V call is TRBV29-1, the J call TRBJ2-5; D is perhaps TRBD1 or TRBD2 (5 bases each). The CDR3 spans 14 residues. Germline CDR1 and CDR2: SQVTM and ANQGSEA. V shed 7 bases and J shed 5 bases, with 20 bases lying between them. CDR3 coding DNA: TGCAGCGGTGGGACGCCCTTAGTAGGGGAGACCCAGTACTTC. It codes for CSGGTPLVGETQYF.

The rearrangement joins TRBV7-3 to TRBJ2-6; tentatively, D is TRBD2 (6 bases). Germline-derived CDR1 and CDR2 are SGHTA and FQGTGA. This CDR3 comprises 14 residues. V shed 2 bases and J shed 9 bases, with 11 bases lying between them. In nucleotides, the CDR3 is TGTGCCAGCAGCTTAGCCAGGGAGGACAACGTCCTGACTTTC. It is translated as CASSLAREDNVLTF.

This clone was seen only a few times. The chain has TRBV5-1 and TRBJ2-7; D possibly corresponds to TRBD1 (6 bases). The germline V gene encodes CDR1 SGHRS and CDR2 YFSETQ. The CDR3 has 14 residues. Trimming removed 4 bases from V and 6 bases from J, with 17 bases in between. The CDR3 nucleotides are TGCGCCAGCAGCCCCAGACAGGCTCAGGGCGAGCAGTACTTC. Protein sequence: CASSPRQAQGEQYF.

The chain joins TRBV10-1 to TRBJ2-1, with D perhaps matching TRBD1 (5 bases). The CDR3 covers 15 residues. Trimming stripped 5 bases from V and 0 bases from J, with 11 bases between. CDR1 WNHNN and CDR2 SYGVQD come from the germline V gene (reference sequence). The CDR3 region is CASSPGIGSYNEQFF. The DNA for the CDR3 is TGCGCCAGCAGTCCAGGGATCGGCTCCTACAATGAGCAGTTCTTC.